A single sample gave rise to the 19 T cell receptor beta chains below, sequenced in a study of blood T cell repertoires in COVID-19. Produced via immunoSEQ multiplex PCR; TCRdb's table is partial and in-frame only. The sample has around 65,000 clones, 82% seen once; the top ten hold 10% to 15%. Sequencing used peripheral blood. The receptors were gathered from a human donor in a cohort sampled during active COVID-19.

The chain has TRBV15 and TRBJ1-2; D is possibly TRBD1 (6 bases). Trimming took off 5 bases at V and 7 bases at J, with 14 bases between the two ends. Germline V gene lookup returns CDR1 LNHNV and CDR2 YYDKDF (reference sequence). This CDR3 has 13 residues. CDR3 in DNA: TGTGCCACCAGCCCGCGACAGGCAGGTGGCTACACCTTC. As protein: CATSPRQAGGYTF.

This chain's CDR3 is CASSGTGSPEAFF. The CDR3 nucleotides read TGTGCCAGCAGCGGGACAGGGTCCCCTGAAGCTTTCTTT. The chain uses TRBV3-1 (or the pseudogene TRBV3-2) and TRBJ1-1; 9 positions match TRBD1. Germline CDR1 reads LGHDT; CDR2 reads YNNKEL (reference sequence). The CDR3 covers 13 residues. V lost 5 bases, J lost 6 bases, and 4 bases stayed unmatched.

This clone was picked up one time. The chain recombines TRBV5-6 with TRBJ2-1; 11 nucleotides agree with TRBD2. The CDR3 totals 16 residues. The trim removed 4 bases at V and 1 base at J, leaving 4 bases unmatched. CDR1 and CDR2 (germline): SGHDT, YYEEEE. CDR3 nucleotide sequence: TGTGCCAGCAGCCCGGGACTAGCGGTGTCCTACAATGAGCAGTTCTTC. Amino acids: CASSPGLAVSYNEQFF.

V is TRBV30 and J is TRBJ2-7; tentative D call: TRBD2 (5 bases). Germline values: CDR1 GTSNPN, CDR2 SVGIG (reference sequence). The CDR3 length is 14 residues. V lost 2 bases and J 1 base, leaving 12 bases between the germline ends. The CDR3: CAWSPAPGSYEQYF. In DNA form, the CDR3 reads TGTGCCTGGAGTCCCGCCCCGGGATCCTACGAGCAGTACTTC.

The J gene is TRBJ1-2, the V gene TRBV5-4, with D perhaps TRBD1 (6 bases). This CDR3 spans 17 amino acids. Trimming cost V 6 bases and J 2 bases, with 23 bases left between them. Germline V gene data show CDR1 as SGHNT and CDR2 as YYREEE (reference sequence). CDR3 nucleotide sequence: TGTGCCAGCAACTCGGGGGGGCCGCGAGTACGGAACTATGGCTACACCTTC. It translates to CASNSGGPRVRNYGYTF.

In nucleotides, the CDR3 is TGTGCCTGGAATCCGGGGAGCTCCTACAATGAGCAGTTCTTC. The encoded protein is CAWNPGSSYNEQFF. V usage is TRBV30 and J usage is TRBJ2-1; the D gene is possibly TRBD2 (5 bases). Germline CDR1 and CDR2: GTSNPN and SVGIG (reference sequence). V lost 4 bases and J lost 0, with 10 bases in between. This CDR3 spans 14 amino acids.

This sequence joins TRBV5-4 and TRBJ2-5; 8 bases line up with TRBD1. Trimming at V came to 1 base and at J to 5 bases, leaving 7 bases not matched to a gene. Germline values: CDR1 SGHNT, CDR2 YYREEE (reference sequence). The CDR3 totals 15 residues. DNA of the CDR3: TGTGCCAGCAGCTTGCGACAGGGGCCCAGGGAGACCCAGTACTTC. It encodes CASSLRQGPRETQYF.

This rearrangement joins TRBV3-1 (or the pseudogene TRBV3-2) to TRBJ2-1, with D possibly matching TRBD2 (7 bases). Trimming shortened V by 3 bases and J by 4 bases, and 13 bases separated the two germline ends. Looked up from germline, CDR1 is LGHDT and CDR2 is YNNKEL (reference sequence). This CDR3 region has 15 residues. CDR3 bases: TGTGCCAGCAGCCAGGGGGGGCGTAGGTACAATGAGCAGTTCTTC. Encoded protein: CASSQGGRRYNEQFF.

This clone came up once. This chain's CDR3 is CASSPTGQNQPQHF. The CDR3 bases are TGTGCCAGCTCACCAACGGGTCAGAATCAGCCCCAGCATTTT. The chain couples TRBV18 to TRBJ1-5; D not resolved. There are 14 residues in the CDR3. CDR1 and CDR2 from the germline V gene are KGHSH and LQKENI. Trimming removed 2 bases from V and 4 bases from J, with 9 bases in between.

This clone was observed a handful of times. CDR3 DNA sequence: TGTGCCAGCTCACCGGAGGGGGCGGCCTATGGCTACACCTTC. Translating it yields CASSPEGAAYGYTF. The gene calls are TRBV18 and TRBJ1-2; 7 bases are shared with TRBD1. CDR1 and CDR2 from the germline V gene are KGHSH and LQKENI. V lost 3 bases, J lost 4 bases, and 5 bases stayed unmatched. The CDR3 has 14 residues.

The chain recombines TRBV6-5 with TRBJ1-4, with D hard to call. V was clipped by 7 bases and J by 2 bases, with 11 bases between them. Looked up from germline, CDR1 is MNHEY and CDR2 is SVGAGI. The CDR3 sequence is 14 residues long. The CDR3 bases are TGTGCCAGCACCCGACTAAGGACTAATGAAAAACTGTTTTTT. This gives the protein CASTRLRTNEKLFF.

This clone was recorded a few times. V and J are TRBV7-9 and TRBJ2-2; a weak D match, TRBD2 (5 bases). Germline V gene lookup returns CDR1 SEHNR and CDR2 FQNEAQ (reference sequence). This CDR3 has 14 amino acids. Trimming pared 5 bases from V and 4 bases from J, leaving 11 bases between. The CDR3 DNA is TGTGCCAGCAGCCCCTACCTAGCCACCGGGGAGCTGTTTTTT. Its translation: CASSPYLATGELFF.

As DNA, the CDR3 is TGCAGTGCAAGACTGGTGCTAGAAGCTTTCTTT. It translates to CSARLVLEAFF. The V call is TRBV20-1, the J call TRBJ1-1, with D hard to call. Trimming removed 6 bases from V and 8 bases from J, with 13 bases in between. Germline loops: CDR1 DFQATT, CDR2 SNEGSKA (reference sequence). This CDR3 has 11 amino acids.

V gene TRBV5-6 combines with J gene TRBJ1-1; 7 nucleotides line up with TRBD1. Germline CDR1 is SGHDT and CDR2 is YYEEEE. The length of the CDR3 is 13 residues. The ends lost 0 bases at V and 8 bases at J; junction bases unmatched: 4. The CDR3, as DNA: TGTGCCAGCAGCTTGGAACAGGGGTGGGAAGCTTTCTTT. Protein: CASSLEQGWEAFF.

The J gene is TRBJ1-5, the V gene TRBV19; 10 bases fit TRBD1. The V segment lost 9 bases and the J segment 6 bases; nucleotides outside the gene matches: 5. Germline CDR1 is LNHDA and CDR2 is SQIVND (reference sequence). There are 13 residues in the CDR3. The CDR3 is CASGTGVVQPQHF. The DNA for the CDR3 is TGTGCCAGCGGGACAGGGGTGGTTCAGCCCCAGCATTTT.

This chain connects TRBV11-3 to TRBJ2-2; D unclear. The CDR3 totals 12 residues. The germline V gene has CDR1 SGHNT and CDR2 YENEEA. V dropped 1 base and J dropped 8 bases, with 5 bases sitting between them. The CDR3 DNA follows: TGTGCCAGCAGCTTAGTGACAGGGGAGCTGTTTTTT. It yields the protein CASSLVTGELFF.

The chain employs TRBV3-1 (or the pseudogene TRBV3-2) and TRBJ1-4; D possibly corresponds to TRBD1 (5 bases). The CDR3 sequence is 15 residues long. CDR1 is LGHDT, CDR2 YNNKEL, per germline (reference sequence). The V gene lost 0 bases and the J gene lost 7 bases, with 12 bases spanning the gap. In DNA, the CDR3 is TGTGCCAGCAGCCAAGAACGGAGGGGTGGTGAAAAACTGTTTTTT. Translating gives CASSQERRGGEKLFF.

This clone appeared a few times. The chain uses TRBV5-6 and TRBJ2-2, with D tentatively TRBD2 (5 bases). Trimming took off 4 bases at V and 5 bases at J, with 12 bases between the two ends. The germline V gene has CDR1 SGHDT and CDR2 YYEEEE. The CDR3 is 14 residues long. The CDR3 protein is CASSLLGKTGELFF. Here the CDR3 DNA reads TGTGCCAGCAGCCTACTAGGTAAAACCGGGGAGCTGTTTTTT.

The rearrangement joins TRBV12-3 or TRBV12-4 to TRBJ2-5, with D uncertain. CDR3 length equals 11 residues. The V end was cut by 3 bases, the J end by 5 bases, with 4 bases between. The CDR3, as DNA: TGTGCCAGCAGTTTCCTCGAGACCCAGTACTTC. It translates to CASSFLETQYF.